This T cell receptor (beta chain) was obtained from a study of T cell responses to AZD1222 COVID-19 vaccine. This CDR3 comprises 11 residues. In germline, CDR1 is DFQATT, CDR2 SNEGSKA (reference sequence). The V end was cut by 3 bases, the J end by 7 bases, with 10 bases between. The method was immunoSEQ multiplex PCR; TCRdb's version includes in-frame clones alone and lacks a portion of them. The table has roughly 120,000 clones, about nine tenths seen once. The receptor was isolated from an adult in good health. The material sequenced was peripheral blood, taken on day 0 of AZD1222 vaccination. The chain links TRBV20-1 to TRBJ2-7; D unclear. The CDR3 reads CSARGAREQYF. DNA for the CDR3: TGCAGTGCTAGGGGCGCGAGGGAGCAGTACTTC.